This TCR beta chain was identified during a study of OX40 agonist ivuxolimab in advanced cancers. Whole-study context: The study treated patients with ivuxolimab, an agonistic anti-OX40 (CD134) antibody. Study-level results: What antigens the expanded peripheral T cells recognized was never established. Dose levels from 0.1 to 3.0 mg/kg saw CD4+ and CD8+ blood T cells expand clonally by week 6.

Exclusion applied to patients with autoimmune disease history or systemic immunosuppression. Note on this clone: What it binds is unknown.

Germline V lookup: CDR1 MDHEN, CDR2 SYDVKM. The CDR3 is made up of 17 amino acids. The junction had 11 bases not matched to a gene; V was cut back by 7 bases and J by 0 bases. Repertoires were generated with immunoSEQ multiplex PCR, while TCRdb's copy carries only in-frame clones and drops some. The sample lists some 17,000 clones; 65% to 90% were seen once. The TCR was taken from an adult with an advanced solid tumor such as melanoma, head and neck, liver or kidney cancer. The chain couples TRBV28 to TRBJ1-3; 8 bases agree with TRBD1. The input for sequencing was CD4+ or CD8+ T cells sorted from blood, taken in a trial of the OX40 agonist ivuxolimab. The CDR3 loop is CASNRDRSLLSGNTIYF. The CDR3 coding sequence is TGTGCCAGCAACCGGGACAGGAGCCTTCTCTCTGGAAACACCATATATTTT.